This T cell receptor beta chain stems from a study of blood T cells in healthy people across ages. Study details: When template switching was applied, about one barcoded beta molecule was captured per two T cells.

In regard to this clonotype: What it recognizes is unknown.

Findings of the study overall: Both higher diversity and more naive CD4+ cells marked long-lived donors when set against aged donors. Naive T cell percentage and TCR beta diversity correlated strongly.

Next came a second PCR, run for about 7 to 12 cycles, which used a sample-barcoded 5' primer along with a J-beta primer mix. MiXCR, applied by TCRdb to the 5' RACE reads, yields one record per CDR3 protein. The repertoire holds about 810,000 distinct CDR3 sequences, with 35% to 40% as singletons. Each donor had around 9.2 milliliters of peripheral blood drawn. Trimming pared 5 bases from V and 2 bases from J, leaving 16 bases between. Germline V gene lookup returns CDR1 SGHRS and CDR2 YFSETQ. The CDR3 runs to 16 residues. Specimen: blood. The V call is TRBV5-1, the J call TRBJ2-2; TRBD2 is a possible D gene (5 bases). This TCR was recovered from a man aged 18 to 30 in good health. CDR3 sequence (DNA): TGCGCCAGCAGAAGAATAGCGAACACCAACACCGGGGAGCTGTTTTTT. It is translated as CASRRIANTNTGELFF.